This record looks at one T cell receptor (beta chain) sequence and its context. In germline, CDR1 is DFQATT, CDR2 SNEGSKA (reference sequence). The V end was cut by 6 bases, the J end by 5 bases, with 10 bases between. The CDR3 totals 11 residues. The sample is drawn from a study of cytomegalovirus exposure and HLA in healthy donors. Use of 60 Vbeta and 13 Jbeta primers characterized the PCR. Measured with immunoSEQ multiplex PCR; TCRdb has only the in-frame clones, and not every one. This sample has some 200,000 clones, with more than 75% found just once. V gene TRBV20-1 combines with J gene TRBJ2-5; D remains unclear. The sequence was collected from a girl under two years old in good health and CMV-seronegative. The specimen was PBMCs. The CDR3 DNA follows: TGCAGTGCAGAGACATGGGAGACCCAGTACTTC. Translated: CSAETWETQYF.